This TCR beta chain is drawn from a study of memory CD4+ T cells and cytomegalovirus serostatus. The sort gate was single viable CD3+CD4+CD8-CD45RO+ cells for memory CD4+ T cells. Donors' CMV status reflects serum IgG against pp150, pp28, p38, p52. After thawing, CD4+ T cells were positively selected. The ends were cut back, 5 bases at V and 0 bases at J, with 18 bases in the middle. The germline V gene has CDR1 SGHRS and CDR2 YFSETQ. The CDR3 length is 17 residues. The table came from immunoSEQ multiplex PCR; TCRdb's copy has only in-frame clones and leaves some out. The data contain just under 65,000 clones, roughly four fifths of them singletons.

This chain connects TRBV5-1 to TRBJ1-3; no clear D gene. This TCR derives from an adult in good health and CMV-seronegative. Sequences were obtained from memory CD4+ T cells from blood. CDR3 DNA sequence: TGCGCCAGCAGTGGCCCTCTAGACGGGAGCTCTGGAAACACCATATATTTT. It is translated as CASSGPLDGSSGNTIYF. Full variable domain (missing parts from reference TRBV5-1 and TRBJ1-3): KAGVTQTPRYLIKTRGQQVTLSCSPISGHRSVSWYQQTPGQGLQFLFEYFSETQRNKGNFPGRFSGRQFSNSRSEMNVSTLELGDSALYLCASSGPLDGSSGNTIYFGEGSWLTVV.